The rows below give T cell receptor beta chains drawn from one sample of a study of Ad26.COV2.S vaccination and SARS-CoV-2 variants. The assay was immunoSEQ multiplex PCR, and TCRdb's table has in-frame clones only and misses some. The sample comprises over 400,000 clones, roughly 90% of which are singletons, and 1.5% to 2% rests with the top ten. The starting material was peripheral blood, obtained in a trial of Ad26.COV2.S vaccine versus placebo. These receptors all stem from a person between 18 and 65 years old who received the Ad26.COV2.S COVID-19 vaccine or a placebo. The CDR3 runs from the conserved cysteine through the conserved F or W. D genes are given only for firm matches.

J: TRBJ2-7
V: TRBV27
D: TRBD2
DNA: TGTGCCACCCGCCGGGGGGGCGGTTACGAGCAGTACTTC
CDR3: CATRRGGGYEQYF

J: TRBJ1-2
V: TRBV28
D: .
DNA: TGTGCCAGCAGTTTAGCGGGGACGGACTATGGCTACACCTTC
CDR3: CASSLAGTDYGYTF

J: TRBJ1-3
V: TRBV11-2
D: .
DNA: TGTGCCAGCAGCTCTTACCAGGGTTCTGGAAACACCATATATTTT
CDR3: CASSSYQGSGNTIYF

J: TRBJ2-7
V: TRBV27
D: .
DNA: TGTGCCAGCAGTTTGGGGGGAACCTACGAGCAGTACTTC
CDR3: CASSLGGTYEQYF

J: TRBJ2-1
V: TRBV12-3/TRBV12-4
D: .
DNA: TGTGCCAGCAGTAGCCGCAATGAGCAGTTCTTC
CDR3: CASSSRNEQFF

J: TRBJ2-2
V: TRBV6-5
D: TRBD1
DNA: TGTGCCAGCAGTTACGGGGGACAGACACACACCGGGGAGCTGTTTTTT
CDR3: CASSYGGQTHTGELFF

J: TRBJ1-1
V: TRBV14
D: .
DNA: TGTGCCAGCAGCCAAGGCGGCGGGGGGCGAAGAACTGAAGCTTTCTTT
CDR3: CASSQGGGGRRTEAFF

J: TRBJ1-2
V: TRBV6-5
D: .
DNA: TGTGCCAGCAGTTACTCGAGGGCACGCAACTATGGCTACACCTTC
CDR3: CASSYSRARNYGYTF

J: TRBJ1-1
V: TRBV15
D: .
DNA: TGTGCCACCAGCAGAGCGGATGGCAGGGCGAACACTGAAGCTTTCTTT
CDR3: CATSRADGRANTEAFF

J: TRBJ2-7
V: TRBV7-9
D: .
DNA: TGTGCCAGCACCGAGGCTGGGGCCTCCTACGAGCAGTACTTC
CDR3: CASTEAGASYEQYF

J: TRBJ2-2
V: TRBV5-6
D: .
DNA: TGTGCCAGCAGCTTGGCCGGCGGGGAGCTGTTTTTT
CDR3: CASSLAGGELFF

J: TRBJ2-3
V: TRBV7-9
D: .
DNA: TGTGCAACAGATACGCAGTATTTT
CDR3: CATDTQYF

J: TRBJ2-3
V: TRBV10-1
D: .
DNA: TGCGCCAGCAGTGGGGGGTCTCGAGGGACAGATACGCAGTATTTT
CDR3: CASSGGSRGTDTQYF

J: TRBJ1-5
V: TRBV7-2
D: .
DNA: TGTGCCAGCAGAGAGGTCCAGCCCCAGCATTTT
CDR3: CASREVQPQHF

J: TRBJ2-3
V: TRBV28
D: TRBD2
DNA: TGTGCCAGCAGTTCGCGGGGGACCGGGGTCTGGACGCAGTATTTT
CDR3: CASSSRGTGVWTQYF